The sequence of this T cell receptor beta chain was determined in a study of neoadjuvant nivolumab and ipilimumab in lung cancer. Study-wide results and caveats: Compared with tumor-adjacent uninvolved lung, resected tumors showed greater richness and clonality. From pretherapy to surgery, tumor richness and clonality rose with dual therapy.

Using immunoSEQ multiplex PCR, the repertoire was profiled, and TCRdb retains in-frame clones only, with some absent. Seen here are 30,000 or so clones, 92% observed once, and the top ten hold 2% to 2.5%. CDR3 length: 12 residues. In germline, CDR1 is MRHNA, CDR2 SNTAGT. The V end was cut by 7 bases, the J end by 5 bases, with 11 bases between. This clone was detected once. Its specificity is not known. The V and J genes are TRBV6-4 and TRBJ1-2; no clear D. The sequence was collected from an adult with non-small cell lung cancer. Sequencing used peripheral blood, obtained after neoadjuvant nivolumab, alone or with ipilimumab, at or shortly before surgery. CDR3 coding DNA: TGTGCCAGCAACGAAAGGCAGTATGGCTACACCTTC. Protein sequence: CASNERQYGYTF.